The 31 T cell receptor beta chains below were found in one sample sequenced in a study of cytomegalovirus exposure and HLA in healthy donors. The PCR contained 60 Vbeta and 13 Jbeta primers. Clones were sequenced by immunoSEQ multiplex PCR, and TCRdb holds only the in-frame ones, with some missing. The sample includes some 120,000 clones, roughly 82% of them seen just once. Sequenced input: PBMCs. These receptors came from a male donor in good health and CMV-seropositive.

This chain uses TRBV19 with TRBJ2-7; a weak D match, TRBD1 (8 bases). Germline-derived CDR1 and CDR2 are LNHDA and SQIVND (reference sequence). Trimming stripped 6 bases from V and 2 bases from J, with 14 bases between. The CDR3 covers 14 residues. This CDR3 is CASRLTGGAYEQYF. The CDR3 DNA reads as TGTGCCAGTAGGCTCACAGGGGGGGCCTACGAGCAGTACTTC.

The CDR3 DNA follows: TGTGCCACCTCGGGACAGGGGTTATACGAGCAGTACTTC. Translating gives CATSGQGLYEQYF. This rearrangement joins TRBV10-3 to TRBJ2-7; TRBD1 matches 10 bases. This CDR3 is built from 13 residues. Per the germline V gene, CDR1 is ENHRY and CDR2 is SYGVKD. Losses at the gene ends were 10 bases for V and 4 bases for J; bases not matched to a gene: 7.

The rearrangement links TRBV29-1 to TRBJ2-7; D unresolved. The CDR3 has 13 residues. CDR1 is SQVTM and CDR2 is ANQGSEA in the germline V gene. Trimming removed 0 bases from V and 3 bases from J, with 9 bases in between. The CDR3 bases are TGCAGCGTTGAAGATCGCCGCAGCTACGAGCAGTACTTC. This codes for CSVEDRRSYEQYF.

The CDR3 nucleotides read TGCGCCAGCAGCAACGTTGGGGGCCCCAGCTCCTACGAGCAGTACTTC. Amino acid sequence: CASSNVGGPSSYEQYF. The chain joins TRBV5-1 to TRBJ2-7; TRBD1 might be the D (6 bases). Germline V CDR1 and CDR2: SGHRS, YFSETQ. Deletions cut 4 bases from V and 0 bases from J, with 17 bases between. The CDR3 spans 16 residues.

The chain recombines TRBV6-4 with TRBJ1-1, with D maybe TRBD1 (5 bases). Germline V gene sequence: CDR1 MRHNA, CDR2 SNTAGT. Trimming removed 6 bases at V and 6 bases at J, with 14 bases between. The CDR3 has 13 residues. This CDR3 reads CASRISTGAEAFF. For the CDR3, the DNA is TGTGCCAGCAGGATAAGTACAGGAGCTGAAGCTTTCTTT.

The chain is built from TRBV6-5 and TRBJ2-2; perhaps TRBD1 as D (6 bases). Deletions cut 4 bases from V and 0 bases from J, with 12 bases between. This CDR3 comprises 16 residues. Germline-derived CDR1 and CDR2 are MNHEY and SVGAGI. The CDR3 nucleotides read TGTGCCAGCAGTTTCGACAGGCCCGCGAACACCGGGGAGCTGTTTTTT. It translates to CASSFDRPANTGELFF.

This chain joins TRBV30 and TRBJ1-5, with 7 bases aligning to TRBD1. Unmatched junction bases numbered 1, after V lost 3 bases and J lost 2 bases. The CDR3 totals 13 residues. Per the germline V gene, CDR1 is GTSNPN and CDR2 is SVGIG (reference sequence). CDR3 protein: CAWSGQGNQPQHF. CDR3 DNA sequence: TGTGCCTGGAGCGGACAGGGCAATCAGCCCCAGCATTTT.

This chain connects TRBV5-6 to TRBJ1-1; TRBD1 is a possible D gene (5 bases). V lost 0 bases and J lost 4, with 10 bases in between. The CDR3 extends over 14 amino acids. Germline V CDR1 and CDR2: SGHDT, YYEEEE. The CDR3 reads CASSLAGGGTEAFF. The CDR3 DNA follows: TGTGCCAGCAGCTTGGCGGGGGGAGGCACTGAAGCTTTCTTT. The variable domain in full, completed from reference TRBV5-6 and TRBJ1-1, reads DAGVTQSPTHLIKTRGQQVTLRCSPKSGHDTVSWYQQALGQGPQFIFQYYEEEERQRGNFPDRFSGHQFPNYSSELNVNALLLGDSALYLCASSLAGGGTEAFFGQGTRLTVV.

This clone was observed a single time. A read error may account for a junction end that differs from germline. The rearrangement joins TRBV7-9 to TRBJ2-5; 8 bases are shared with TRBD2. The CDR3 runs to 17 residues. Germline V gives CDR1 SEHNR, CDR2 FQNEAQ (reference sequence). CDR3 in DNA: TGTTCCAGCAGCCCGGGGGGGGTAGGGGTGCAGATGGAGACCCAGTACTTC. It translates to CSSSPGGVGVQMETQYF.

The chain couples TRBV5-6 to TRBJ2-7; D unresolved. Trimming removed 4 bases from V and 7 bases from J, with 12 bases in between. The CDR3 has 12 residues. The germline V gene encodes CDR1 SGHDT and CDR2 YYEEEE. The DNA for the CDR3 is TGTGCCAGCAGCGATGCCAGAAGTGAGCAGTACTTC. It translates to CASSDARSEQYF. Using reference TRBV5-6 and TRBJ2-7 for the parts outside the CDR3, the full variable domain is DAGVTQSPTHLIKTRGQQVTLRCSPKSGHDTVSWYQQALGQGPQFIFQYYEEEERQRGNFPDRFSGHQFPNYSSELNVNALLLGDSALYLCASSDARSEQYFGPGTRLTVT.

The rearrangement uses TRBV9 and TRBJ1-2, with TRBD1 matching over 12 bases. Germline trimming cut 0 bases from V and 8 bases from J; bases unmatched to any gene: 2. CDR1 is SGDLS, CDR2 YYNGEE, per germline. The CDR3 totals 14 residues. The CDR3 nucleotides are TGTGCCAGCAGCGTAGCTGGGACAGGGGGCGGCTACACCTTC. Translation gives CASSVAGTGGGYTF. Using reference TRBV9 and TRBJ1-2 for the parts outside the CDR3, the full variable domain is DSGVTQTPKHLITATGQRVTLRCSPRSGDLSVYWYQQSLDQGLQFLIQYYNGEERAKGNILERFSAQQFPDLHSELNLSSLELGDSALYFCASSVAGTGGGYTFGSGTRLTVV.

The V gene is TRBV7-2, the J gene TRBJ1-4; D possibly corresponds to TRBD1 (5 bases). Germline CDR1 SGHTA, CDR2 FQGNSA. The CDR3 runs 17 residues. Between the trimmed V and J ends, which lost 5 bases and 3 bases, there was a span of 19 bases. The CDR3 sequence is CASSPSGHWGANEKLFF. DNA of the CDR3: TGTGCCAGCAGCCCTTCAGGACATTGGGGGGCTAATGAAAAACTGTTTTTT. Together with reference TRBV7-2 and TRBJ1-4, the CDR3 gives the full variable domain: GAGVSQSPSNKVTEKGKDVELRCDPISGHTALYWYRQSLGQGLEFLIYFQGNSAPDKSGLPSDRFSAERTGGSVSTLTIQRTQQEDSAVYLCASSPSGHWGANEKLFFGSGTQLSVL.

This clone was observed once. This sequence joins TRBV7-9 and TRBJ2-1; D gene unclear. Germline V gene lookup returns CDR1 SEHNR and CDR2 FQNEAQ (reference sequence). V was shortened by 2 bases and J by 8 bases, with 10 bases between the two germline ends. The length of the CDR3 is 13 residues. The CDR3 DNA follows: TGTGCCAGCAGCTTACCAGCGTGGGATGAGCAGTTCTTC. Translated, it gives CASSLPAWDEQFF.

The J gene is TRBJ1-2, the V gene TRBV9; TRBD1 might be the D (5 bases). Germline V CDR1 and CDR2: SGDLS, YYNGEE. The CDR3 is 15 residues long. V dropped 3 bases and J dropped 0 bases, with 12 bases sitting between them. CDR3 protein: CASSAQTTANYGYTF. DNA of the CDR3: TGTGCCAGCAGCGCCCAAACGACAGCTAACTATGGCTACACCTTC.

This clone was observed a few times. V usage is TRBV9 and J usage is TRBJ2-7, with 7 bases matching TRBD1. Looked up from germline, CDR1 is SGDLS and CDR2 is YYNGEE. V was clipped by 0 bases and J by 1 base; unmatched bases: 1. The length of the CDR3 is 14 residues. CDR3 DNA sequence: TGTGCCAGCAGCGTAGGGGGACAGTCCTACGAGCAGTACTTC. Translating gives CASSVGGQSYEQYF.

The chain uses TRBV28 and TRBJ2-7; 7 bases are shared with TRBD1. There are 15 residues in the CDR3. Trimming at V came to 0 bases and at J to 4 bases, leaving 6 bases not matched to a gene. The V gene's germline CDR1 is MDHEN and CDR2 SYDVKM. The CDR3, as DNA: TGTGCCAGCAGTTTATGGCCGCAGGGGGAGTACGAGCAGTACTTC. It translates to CASSLWPQGEYEQYF.

This chain links TRBV28 with TRBJ2-4; D remains ambiguous. This CDR3 comprises 14 residues. Germline V gene data show CDR1 as MDHEN and CDR2 as SYDVKM. Trimming pared 6 bases from V and 1 base from J, leaving 10 bases between. The DNA of the CDR3 is TGTGCCAGCAGCCCCGGGTTTGCCAAAAACATTCAGTACTTC. Its protein is CASSPGFAKNIQYF.

The genes are TRBV19 and TRBJ2-7; a possible D gene is TRBD2 (5 bases). Germline V gene sequence: CDR1 LNHDA, CDR2 SQIVND (reference sequence). The V gene lost 10 bases and the J gene lost 4 bases, with 26 bases spanning the gap. The CDR3 loop spans 16 amino acids. The CDR3 DNA sequence: TGTGCCACCCCTTCGGGCGGCTCCAGAGGGAAATACGAGCAGTACTTC. Protein sequence: CATPSGGSRGKYEQYF.

This clone was seen only once. The chain has TRBV6-5 and TRBJ2-7; a possible D gene is TRBD1 (5 bases). Germline loops: CDR1 MNHEY, CDR2 SVGAGI. Trimming left V 5 bases short and J 6 bases short, with 11 bases between. This CDR3 contains 12 residues. The CDR3 nucleotides are TGTGCCAGCAGTCGCCAGGGTCTCGAGCAGTACTTC. This gives the protein CASSRQGLEQYF.

The V and J genes are TRBV11-3 and TRBJ2-1, with 8 bases aligning to TRBD2. The trim removed 3 bases at V and 0 bases at J, leaving 4 bases unmatched. Germline CDR1 reads SGHNT; CDR2 reads YENEEA. CDR3 length: 16 residues. The CDR3 here is CASSLTSASSYNEQFF. CDR3 DNA: TGTGCCAGCAGCTTGACTAGCGCAAGCTCCTACAATGAGCAGTTCTTC.

The chain uses TRBV28 and TRBJ1-2, with D perhaps matching TRBD1 (5 bases). The CDR3 loop spans 15 amino acids. Germline CDR1 MDHEN, CDR2 SYDVKM. Trimming removed 0 bases at V and 4 bases at J, with 12 bases between. The DNA for the CDR3 is TGTGCCAGCAGTTTATGGAGGGGAGGGATCTATGGCTACACCTTC. The encoded protein is CASSLWRGGIYGYTF.

This clone was recorded once. The chain employs TRBV19 and TRBJ1-2; 7 positions agree with TRBD1. The CDR3 is 16 residues long. J was trimmed by 0 bases and V by 4 bases; bases with no gene match: 8. Germline V lookup: CDR1 LNHDA, CDR2 SQIVND (reference sequence). CDR3 DNA: TGTGCCAGTAGTAGGCCCAAGGGGGCCTCTAACTATGGCTACACCTTC. Its translation is CASSRPKGASNYGYTF.

The V gene is TRBV11-1, the J gene TRBJ1-2, with 8 bases identical to TRBD1. With 0 bases clipped from V and 8 bases from J, the junction kept 8 bases outside the gene matches. Per germline, CDR1 SGHAT and CDR2 FQDESV (reference sequence). The CDR3 is 15 amino acids. CDR3 sequence (DNA): TGTGCCAGCAGCTTAGCTTCGGGACAGGTGGCCGGCTACACCTTC. Protein product: CASSLASGQVAGYTF. Complete variable domain (other parts from reference TRBV11-1 and TRBJ1-2): EAEVAQSPRYKITEKSQAVAFWCDPISGHATLYWYRQILGQGPELLVQFQDESVVDDSQLPKDRFSAERLKGVDSTLKIQPAELGDSAMYLCASSLASGQVAGYTFGSGTRLTVV.

This clone was recorded once. Written as DNA, the CDR3 is TGTGCCAGCAGAACGGGGGGTGAAAAACTGTTTTTT. As protein: CASRTGGEKLFF. The chain recombines TRBV27 with TRBJ1-4; D is perhaps TRBD1 (5 bases). V shed 6 bases and J shed 7 bases, with 9 bases lying between them. This CDR3 is built from 12 residues. CDR1 MNHEY and CDR2 SMNVEV come from the germline V gene (reference sequence).

The chain combines TRBV5-1 with TRBJ2-7; 10 bases fit TRBD2. CDR1 is SGHRS and CDR2 is YFSETQ in the germline V gene. The ends lost 3 bases at V and 2 bases at J; junction bases unmatched: 5. This CDR3 has 15 amino acids. CDR3 loop: CASSSLSGRAYEQYF. The CDR3 coding sequence is TGCGCCAGCAGCTCGCTGAGCGGGAGGGCCTACGAGCAGTACTTC.

The J gene is TRBJ2-3, the V gene TRBV9; D gene ambiguous. Trimming shortened V by 3 bases and J by 4 bases, and 15 bases separated the two germline ends. The CDR3 runs 15 residues. Germline V lookup: CDR1 SGDLS, CDR2 YYNGEE. CDR3 protein: CASSASGTDADTQYF. CDR3 DNA sequence: TGTGCCAGCAGCGCATCAGGAACAGACGCAGATACGCAGTATTTT.

The chain uses TRBV13 and TRBJ2-1; the match to TRBD2 covers 10 bases. The CDR3 extends over 15 amino acids. Unmatched junction bases numbered 5, after V lost 5 bases and J lost 4 bases. Germline CDR1 and CDR2: PRHDT and FYEKMQ (reference sequence). As DNA, the CDR3 is TGTGCCAGCAGCCCCGGACTAGCGGTATACAATGAGCAGTTCTTC. Its translation is CASSPGLAVYNEQFF.

The chain has TRBV7-2 and TRBJ2-7, with 9 positions matching TRBD2. The CDR3 sequence is 14 residues long. V gave up 1 base and J gave up 4 bases; unmatched junction bases: 2. CDR1 SGHTA and CDR2 FQGNSA come from the germline V gene. As DNA, the CDR3 is TGTGCCAGCAGCTTAGGACTAGCGGCTTACGAGCAGTACTTC. As protein: CASSLGLAAYEQYF. The full variable domain, with the rest looked up from reference TRBV7-2 and TRBJ2-7, is GAGVSQSPSNKVTEKGKDVELRCDPISGHTALYWYRQSLGQGLEFLIYFQGNSAPDKSGLPSDRFSAERTGGSVSTLTIQRTQQEDSAVYLCASSLGLAAYEQYFGPGTRLTVT.

Details on this clone: Mismatch with germline at one junction end may stem from a read error. The J gene is TRBJ2-1, the V gene TRBV7-2; 14 bases agree with TRBD2. Germline V CDR1 and CDR2: SGHTA, FQGNSA. This CDR3 is built from 19 residues. The CDR3 reads CAGSLRRLAGGPMYNEQFF. DNA of the CDR3: TGTGCCGGCAGCCTTAGACGACTAGCGGGAGGGCCTATGTACAATGAGCAGTTCTTC.

V usage is TRBV6-5 and J usage is TRBJ2-1, with TRBD1 matching 8 bases. Germline trimming cut 2 bases from V and 9 bases from J; bases unmatched to any gene: 12. Germline lookup yields CDR1 MNHEY and CDR2 SVGAGI. The length of the CDR3 is 16 residues. As DNA, the CDR3 is TGTGCCAGCAGTTACCTTGGACAGGGTAGGAGAGGTGAGCAGTTCTTC. This codes for CASSYLGQGRRGEQFF.

V gene TRBV6-5 combines with J gene TRBJ2-7; the D gene is possibly TRBD2 (6 bases). The CDR3 extends over 12 amino acids. The germline V gene has CDR1 MNHEY and CDR2 SVGAGI. The ends were cut back, 6 bases at V and 5 bases at J, with 11 bases in the middle. CDR3 protein: CASRGGSDEQYF. The CDR3 bases are TGTGCCAGCAGGGGAGGATCGGACGAGCAGTACTTC.